This TCR beta chain was captured by sequencing in a study of blood T cell repertoires in COVID-19. Authors' data handling: Quantification of nucleated cells was approximated via reference gene primer amplification. TCRdb keeps only in-frame clones here, not all; method: immunoSEQ multiplex PCR. V and J calls and clone size are those listed in that table; D and trimming were worked out from the DNA. The data contain 150,000 to 200,000 clones, more than 75% of them singletons. The germline V gene has CDR1 SQVTM and CDR2 ANQGSEA. Trimming removed 4 bases from V and 4 bases from J, with 11 bases in between. CDR3 length: 12 amino acids.

V and J are TRBV29-1 and TRBJ2-7; TRBD1 might be the D (5 bases). This clonotype was obtained from a human donor in a cohort sampled during active COVID-19. Sequenced sample: peripheral blood. The CDR3 loop reads CSVGPKGYEQYF. The CDR3 coding sequence is TGCAGCGTTGGCCCCAAGGGGTACGAGCAGTACTTC.